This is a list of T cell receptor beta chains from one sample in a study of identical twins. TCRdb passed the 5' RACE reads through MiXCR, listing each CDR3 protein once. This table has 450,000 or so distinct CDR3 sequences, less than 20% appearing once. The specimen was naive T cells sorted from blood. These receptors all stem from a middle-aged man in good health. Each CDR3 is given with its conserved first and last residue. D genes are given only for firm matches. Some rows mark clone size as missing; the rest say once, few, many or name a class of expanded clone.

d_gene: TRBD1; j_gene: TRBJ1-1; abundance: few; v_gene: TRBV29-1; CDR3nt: TGCAGCGTTGTGGGACAGGTAGACACTGAAGCTTTCTTT; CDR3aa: CSVVGQVDTEAFF
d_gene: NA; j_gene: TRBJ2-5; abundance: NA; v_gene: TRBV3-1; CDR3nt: TGTGCCAGCAGCCAAGATTGGCGGGGAAGAGAGACCCAGTACTTC; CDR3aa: CASSQDWRGRETQYF
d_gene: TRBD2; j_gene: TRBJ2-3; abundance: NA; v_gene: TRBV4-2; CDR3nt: TGTGCCAGCAGCACCGGGGGTCTAGCGGGAGCGGGCCCCGCAGATACGCAGTATTTT; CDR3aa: CASSTGGLAGAGPADTQYF
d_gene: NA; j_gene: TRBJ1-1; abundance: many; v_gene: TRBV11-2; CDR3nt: TGTGCCAGCAGCTTAAATGATAAGAACACTGAAGCTTTCTTT; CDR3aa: CASSLNDKNTEAFF
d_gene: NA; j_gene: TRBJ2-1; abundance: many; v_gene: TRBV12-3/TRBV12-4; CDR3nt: TGTGCCAGCAGTTTACGGTACCGGGATGAGCAGTTCTTC; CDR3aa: CASSLRYRDEQFF
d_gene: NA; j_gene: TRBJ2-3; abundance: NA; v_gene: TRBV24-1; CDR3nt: TGTGCCACCAGTGAATGGGGCCGAGGGTATAGCACAGATACGCAGTATTTT; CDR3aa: CATSEWGRGYSTDTQYF
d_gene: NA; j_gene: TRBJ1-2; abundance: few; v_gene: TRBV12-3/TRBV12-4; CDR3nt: TGTGCCAGCAGTTTAGTAGGGGGGAAGGGCTACACCTTC; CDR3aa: CASSLVGGKGYTF
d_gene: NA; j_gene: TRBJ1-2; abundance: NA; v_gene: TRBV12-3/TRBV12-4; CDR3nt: TGTGCCAGCAGTCAACAGCGGACTGATGGCTACACCTTC; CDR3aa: CASSQQRTDGYTF
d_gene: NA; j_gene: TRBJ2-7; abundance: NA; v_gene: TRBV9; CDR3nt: TGTGCCAGCAGCGTAGTCTCTGATTCCTACGAGCAGTACTTC; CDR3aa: CASSVVSDSYEQYF
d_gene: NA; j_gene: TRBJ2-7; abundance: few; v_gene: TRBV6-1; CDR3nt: TGTGCCAGCAGTGAAGGAAAATACTACGAGCAGTACTTC; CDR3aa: CASSEGKYYEQYF
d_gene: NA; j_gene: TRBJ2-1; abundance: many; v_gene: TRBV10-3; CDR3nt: TGTGCCACAGACTATGAGCAGTTCTTC; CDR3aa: CATDYEQFF
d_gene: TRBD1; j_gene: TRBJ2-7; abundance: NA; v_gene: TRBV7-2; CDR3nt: TGTGCCAGCAGCATGGACAGGGTGAGCTCCTACGAGCAGTACTTC; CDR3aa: CASSMDRVSSYEQYF
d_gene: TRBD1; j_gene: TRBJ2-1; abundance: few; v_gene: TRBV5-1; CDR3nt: TGCGCCAGCAGCTTGGCCGAACACAGCGGGCTGACAGGGGGACGTCCCTACAATGAGCAGTTCTTC; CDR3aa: CASSLAEHSGLTGGRPYNEQFF
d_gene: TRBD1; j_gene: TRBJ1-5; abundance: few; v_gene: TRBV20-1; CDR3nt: TGCAGTGCTTCTCGGACAGGCAGCAATCAGCCCCAGCATTTT; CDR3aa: CSASRTGSNQPQHF
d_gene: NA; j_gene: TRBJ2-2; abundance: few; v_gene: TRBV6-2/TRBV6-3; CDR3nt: TGTGCCAGCAGTTACGGTCTGGGCACCGGGGAGCTGTTTTTT; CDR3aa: CASSYGLGTGELFF
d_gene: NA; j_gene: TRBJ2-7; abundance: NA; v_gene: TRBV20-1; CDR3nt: TGCAGTGCTAGAGATCGGAGAGCAGGGTCAAGGTACGAGCAGTACTTC; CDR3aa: CSARDRRAGSRYEQYF
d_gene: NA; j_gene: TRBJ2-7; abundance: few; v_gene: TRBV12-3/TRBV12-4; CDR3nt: TGTGCCAGCAGTCCCAAAAATGCCGCCTACGAGCAGTACTTC; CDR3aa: CASSPKNAAYEQYF
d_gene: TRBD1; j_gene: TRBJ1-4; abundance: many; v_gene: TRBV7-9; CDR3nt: TGTGCCAGCAGCTTAGCTGGACAGGTTAATGAAAAACTGTTTTTT; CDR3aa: CASSLAGQVNEKLFF
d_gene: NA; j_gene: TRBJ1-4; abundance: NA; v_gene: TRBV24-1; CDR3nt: TGTGCCACCAGTGATAACACAGGGCCGAATGAAAAACTGTTTTTT; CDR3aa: CATSDNTGPNEKLFF
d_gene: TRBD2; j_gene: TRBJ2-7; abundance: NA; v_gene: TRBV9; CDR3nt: TGTGCCAGCAGCGTAGTAGCGGGAGACCCCCCGTACGAGCAGTACTTC; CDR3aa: CASSVVAGDPPYEQYF
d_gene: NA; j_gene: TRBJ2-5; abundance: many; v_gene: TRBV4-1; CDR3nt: TGCGCCAGCAGCCCGACAGGTTCCCGGGAGACCCAGTACTTC; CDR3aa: CASSPTGSRETQYF
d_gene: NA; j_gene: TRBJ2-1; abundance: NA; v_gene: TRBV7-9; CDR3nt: TGTGCCAGCAGCGGTGGCCGGGGGCTCAATGAGCAGTTCTTC; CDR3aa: CASSGGRGLNEQFF
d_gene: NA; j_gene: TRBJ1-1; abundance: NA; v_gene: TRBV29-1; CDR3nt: TGCAGCGTCCTACAGGGCGCTGAAGCTTTCTTT; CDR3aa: CSVLQGAEAFF
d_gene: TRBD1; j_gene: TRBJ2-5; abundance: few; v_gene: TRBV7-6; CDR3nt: TGTGCCAGCAGCTCGACAGGGGGCAGGGGAGAGACCCAGTACTTC; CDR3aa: CASSSTGGRGETQYF
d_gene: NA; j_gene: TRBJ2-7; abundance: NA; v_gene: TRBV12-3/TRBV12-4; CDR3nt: TGTGCCAGCAGTTCCCCCCGGTTTATCTACGAGCAGTACTTC; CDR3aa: CASSSPRFIYEQYF
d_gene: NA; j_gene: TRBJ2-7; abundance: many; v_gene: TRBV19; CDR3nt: TGTGCCAGTAGTACGGCGGGACAGTTGAGCTCCTACGAGCAGTACTTC; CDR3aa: CASSTAGQLSSYEQYF
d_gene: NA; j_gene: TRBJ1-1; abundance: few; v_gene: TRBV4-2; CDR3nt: TGTGCCAGCAGCCGCCGAGGGGCCAGTATGAACACTGAAGCTTTCTTT; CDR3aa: CASSRRGASMNTEAFF
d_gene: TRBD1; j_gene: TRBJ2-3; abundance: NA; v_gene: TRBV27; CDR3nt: TGTGCCAGCAGTCAATCGCACGTGAGGGGGCCCAGCACAGATACGCAGTATTTT; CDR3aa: CASSQSHVRGPSTDTQYF
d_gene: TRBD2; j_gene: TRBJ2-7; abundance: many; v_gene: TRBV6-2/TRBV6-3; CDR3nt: TGTGCCAGCAGTTACTCGACCAGCGGGGGCGACGAGCAGTACTTC; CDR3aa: CASSYSTSGGDEQYF
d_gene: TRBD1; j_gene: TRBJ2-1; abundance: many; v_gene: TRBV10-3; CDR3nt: TGTGCCATCACCTCGGGACAGGGAAAGGTCGATGAGCAGTTCTTC; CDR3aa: CAITSGQGKVDEQFF
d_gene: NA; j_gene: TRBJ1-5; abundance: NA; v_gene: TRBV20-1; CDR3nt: TGCAGTGCTAGCCTTCAGGGGTTTAGCAATCAGCCCCAGCATTTT; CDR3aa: CSASLQGFSNQPQHF
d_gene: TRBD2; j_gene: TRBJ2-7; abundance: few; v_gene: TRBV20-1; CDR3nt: TGCAGTGCTAGAGATTTCCGGACTAGCGGAATTATTAGGGCCTACGAGCAGTACTTC; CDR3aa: CSARDFRTSGIIRAYEQYF
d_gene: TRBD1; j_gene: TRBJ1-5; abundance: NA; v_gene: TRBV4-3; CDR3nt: TGCGCCAGCAGCCAATCCGACAGGGGCAATCAGCCCCAGCATTTT; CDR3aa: CASSQSDRGNQPQHF
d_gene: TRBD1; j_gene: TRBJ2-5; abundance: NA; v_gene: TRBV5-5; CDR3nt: TGTGCCAGCAGCAGTTCGGACAGGGTCGAGACCCAGTACTTC; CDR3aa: CASSSSDRVETQYF
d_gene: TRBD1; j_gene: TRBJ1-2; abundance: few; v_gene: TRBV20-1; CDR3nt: TGCAGTGCTAGAGAGGGACAGTTCAACTATGGCTACACCTTC; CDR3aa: CSAREGQFNYGYTF
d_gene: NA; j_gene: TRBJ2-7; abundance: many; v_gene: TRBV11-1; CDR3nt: TGTGCCAGCAGCTTAGGACAGTTCTACGAGCAGTACTTC; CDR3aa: CASSLGQFYEQYF
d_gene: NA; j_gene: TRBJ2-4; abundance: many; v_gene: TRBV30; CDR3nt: TGTGCCTGGAGTAATAGTATAGCCAAAAACATTCAGTACTTC; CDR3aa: CAWSNSIAKNIQYF
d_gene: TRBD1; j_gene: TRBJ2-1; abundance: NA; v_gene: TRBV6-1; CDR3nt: TGTGCCAGCAGGCGGACAGGGACACTTTACAATGAGCAGTTCTTC; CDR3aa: CASRRTGTLYNEQFF
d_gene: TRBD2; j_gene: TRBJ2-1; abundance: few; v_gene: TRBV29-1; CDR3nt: TGCAGCGTCAAAGCGGGAGGCCGGGGTGAGCAGTTCTTC; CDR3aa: CSVKAGGRGEQFF
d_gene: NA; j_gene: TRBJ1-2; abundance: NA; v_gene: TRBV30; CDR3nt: TGTGCCTGGAGTTCGGCAGGGAAGGGCTACACCTTC; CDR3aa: CAWSSAGKGYTF
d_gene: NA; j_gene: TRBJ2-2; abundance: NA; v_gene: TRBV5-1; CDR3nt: TGCGCCAGCAGCGGATCGACAGTCCCCGGGGAGCTGTTTTTT; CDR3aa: CASSGSTVPGELFF
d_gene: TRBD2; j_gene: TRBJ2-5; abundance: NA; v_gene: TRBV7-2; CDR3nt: TGTGCCAGCAGCTCGCTAGCGGGTCCCCAAGAGACCCAGTACTTC; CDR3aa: CASSSLAGPQETQYF
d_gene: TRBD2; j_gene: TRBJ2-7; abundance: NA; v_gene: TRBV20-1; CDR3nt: TGCAGTGCTAGTGAAGTCGGGGGACTAGCGGGAGGGCCAATGTACGAGCAGTACTTC; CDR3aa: CSASEVGGLAGGPMYEQYF
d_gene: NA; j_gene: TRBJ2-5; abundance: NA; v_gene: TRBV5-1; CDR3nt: TGCGCCAGCAGCGAGCCTAGCGTAGGGCAAGAGACCCAGTACTTC; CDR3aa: CASSEPSVGQETQYF
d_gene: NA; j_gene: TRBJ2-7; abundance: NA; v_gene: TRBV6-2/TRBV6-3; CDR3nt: TGTGCCAGCAGTGACGCCGGGCCCCAGTCCCCCTACGAGCAGTACTTC; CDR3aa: CASSDAGPQSPYEQYF
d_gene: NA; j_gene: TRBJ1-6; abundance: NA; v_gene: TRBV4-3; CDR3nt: TGCGCCAGCAGCCAAGGAACGGGGAGTAATAATTCACCCCTCCACTTT; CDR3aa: CASSQGTGSNNSPLHF
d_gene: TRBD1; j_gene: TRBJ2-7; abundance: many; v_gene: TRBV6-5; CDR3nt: TGTGCCAGCAGTTACGACAGGGTCTCCTACGAGCAGTACTTC; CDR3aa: CASSYDRVSYEQYF
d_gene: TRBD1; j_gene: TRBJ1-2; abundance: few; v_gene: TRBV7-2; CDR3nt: TGTGCCAGCAGCACGGGGACAGGGAGGGGAGGCTACACCTTC; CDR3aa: CASSTGTGRGGYTF
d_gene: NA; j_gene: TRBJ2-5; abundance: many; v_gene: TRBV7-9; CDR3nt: TGTGCCAGCAGCTTAGCGTCATATGAGACCCAGTACTTC; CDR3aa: CASSLASYETQYF
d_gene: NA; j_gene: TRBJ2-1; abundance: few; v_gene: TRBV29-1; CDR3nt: TGCAGCGTTTCCCCAACGGTTGGGGACTGGTACAATGAGCAGTTCTTC; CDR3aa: CSVSPTVGDWYNEQFF
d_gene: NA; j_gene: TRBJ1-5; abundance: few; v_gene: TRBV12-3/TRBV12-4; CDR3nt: TGTGCCAGCAGTCCATCCGGGACTTTCCAGCCCCAGCATTTT; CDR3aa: CASSPSGTFQPQHF
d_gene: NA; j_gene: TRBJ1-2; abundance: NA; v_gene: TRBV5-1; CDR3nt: TGCGCCAGCAGAAAAGTCGTCGACAGGAACTATGGCTACACCTTC; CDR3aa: CASRKVVDRNYGYTF
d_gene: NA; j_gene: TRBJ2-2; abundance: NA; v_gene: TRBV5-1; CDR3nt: TGCGCCAGCAGCTTGCAGGAGGGGGCGAACACCGGGGAGCTGTTTTTT; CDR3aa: CASSLQEGANTGELFF
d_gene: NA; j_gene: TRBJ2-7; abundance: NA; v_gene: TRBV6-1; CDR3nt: TGTGCCAGCAGCCAACTGGGGGAGCAGTACTTC; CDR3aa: CASSQLGEQYF